Following are 9 T cell receptor beta chains from one sample sequenced in a study of shared clonotypes between healthy human individuals (dated by TCRdb to about 2020). Library creation used the immunoSEQ multiplex PCR assay. TCRdb obtained this table from immuneACCESS and retained in-frame rearrangements with V and J assigned. These tables miss some clones; where compared with another copy, unresolved V genes account for less than half of the shortfall, and the remainder is unexplained. This sample is represented by roughly 530,000 clones; 90% to 96% of them were singletons. The ten largest clones add up to 0.06% of the sample. Material: naive CD4+ T cells sorted from blood. According to the study, the label for this sample's cell subset or site signals: CD45RA+ positively selected. Receptors were obtained from a woman aged 30 to 39 in good health.

CDR3 DNA sequence: TGTGCCTGGAACCTGGGACAACAAGCCTACGAGCAGTACTTC. Amino acids: CAWNLGQQAYEQYF. J is TRBJ2-7 and V is TRBV30; tentatively, D is TRBD1 (6 bases). The CDR3 spans 14 residues. Between the trimmed V and J ends, which lost 4 bases and 2 bases, there was a span of 15 bases. Germline loops: CDR1 GTSNPN, CDR2 SVGIG (reference sequence).

The chain combines TRBV28 with TRBJ2-5, with TRBD1 identical over 9 bases. TRBJ2-7 matches the DNA end more closely, so the J call is doubtful. The CDR3 has 19 amino acids. The germline V gene has CDR1 MDHEN and CDR2 SYDVKM. The CDR3 DNA reads TGTGCCAGCAGTGGGCCCCCTCCTAAAACAGGGGGCCTCTCCTACGAGCAGTACTTC. It specifies CASSGPPPKTGGLSYEQYF.

This chain links TRBV4-1 with TRBJ1-2, with 11 bases identical to TRBD1. Losses at the gene ends were 4 bases for V and 7 bases for J; bases not matched to a gene: 2. This CDR3 region has 13 residues. Germline V gene sequence: CDR1 MGHRA, CDR2 YSYEKL. In nucleotides, the CDR3 is TGCGCCAGCAGCCCAGGACAGGGGGCTGGCTACACCTTC. Translating gives CASSPGQGAGYTF.

This chain joins TRBV9 and TRBJ2-1, with 10 bases aligning to TRBD2. The CDR3 has 16 residues. V dropped 0 bases and J dropped 4; count of bases not matched to a gene: 4. In germline, CDR1 is SGDLS, CDR2 YYNGEE. The DNA of the CDR3 is TGTGCCAGCAGCGTAGCGTCAGCGGGAGGGTACAATGAGCAGTTCTTC. It is translated as CASSVASAGGYNEQFF.

This clone was detected once. The genes are TRBV7-9 and TRBJ2-3, with 13 bases fitting TRBD2. CDR1 SEHNR and CDR2 FQNEAQ come from the germline V gene (reference sequence). This CDR3 comprises 17 residues. The J segment lost 3 bases and the V segment lost 3 bases, leaving 6 bases of the junction unmatched. The DNA of the CDR3 is TGTGCCAGCAGCTTCGCCGGGACTAGCGGGATAACAGATACGCAGTATTTT. This gives the protein CASSFAGTSGITDTQYF.

This rearrangement joins TRBV7-9 to TRBJ1-1; 9 bases align to TRBD1. The germline V gene encodes CDR1 SEHNR and CDR2 FQNEAQ (reference sequence). The CDR3 is 16 residues long. The J segment lost 1 base and the V segment lost 4 bases, leaving 7 bases of the junction unmatched. The CDR3 is CASSSNTGGWNTEAFF. The CDR3 region has the DNA TGTGCCAGCAGCTCGAATACAGGGGGCTGGAACACTGAAGCTTTCTTT.

The V call is TRBV6-5, the J call TRBJ2-5; D tentatively fits TRBD1 or TRBD2 (5 bases each). Matching the DNA end better, TRBJ2-7 makes the J call doubtful. Per the germline V gene, CDR1 is MNHEY and CDR2 is SVGAGI. The CDR3 is made up of 15 amino acids. This chain's CDR3 is CASSYSWDLSYEQYF. The CDR3 region has the DNA TGTGCCAGCAGTTACTCATGGGACCTCTCCTACGAGCAGTACTTC.

The CDR3 loop is CASSLVTKAGYEQYF. The CDR3 DNA reads TGCGCCAGCAGCTTGGTAACAAAAGCAGGCTACGAGCAGTACTTC. The chain couples TRBV5-1 to TRBJ2-7; D is uncertain. The V gene lost 0 bases and the J gene lost 3 bases, with 13 bases spanning the gap. Germline V gives CDR1 SGHRS, CDR2 YFSETQ. This CDR3 spans 15 amino acids.

The V gene is TRBV5-8, the J gene TRBJ2-7; D could derive from TRBD1 or TRBD2 (5 bases each). CDR3 length equals 18 residues. Germline CDR1 and CDR2: SGHTS and YDEGEE. V was trimmed by 4 bases and J by 5 bases, leaving 28 bases between them. Here the CDR3 DNA reads TGTGCCAGCAGCCTTTATACCGGGACCAAAAGCTCTTACCACGAGCAGTACTTC. Residues: CASSLYTGTKSSYHEQYF. Full variable domain (remainder filled in from reference TRBV5-8 and TRBJ2-7): EAGVTQSPTHLIKTRGQQATLRCSPISGHTSVYWYQQALGLGLQFLLWYDEGEERNRGNFPPRFSGRQFPNYSSELNVNALELEDSALYLCASSLYTGTKSSYHEQYFGPGTRLTVT.